This T cell receptor beta chain appears in the sequencing data of a study of T cell responses to AZD1222 COVID-19 vaccine. Overall study findings and caveats: Possibly, clonal diversity was underestimated; donors were largely white British and included more females. Repertoires were sampled only after the peak T cell response. Per reports, nearly half of all spike-specific TCRs target regions that are unmutated in variants. Following two doses of AZD1222, Spike-specific TCR breadth and depth rose.

This CDR3 spans 16 amino acids. Trimming pared 7 bases from V and 5 bases from J, leaving 21 bases between. Germline CDR1 is MNHNY and CDR2 is SVGAGI (reference sequence). On this clone: Its target is not known.

Measured with immunoSEQ multiplex PCR; TCRdb has only the in-frame clones, and not every one. The sample lists 150,000 to 200,000 clones; roughly 94% were seen once. The receptor's source is an adult who received the AZD1222 COVID-19 vaccine. Sequenced here: peripheral blood, sampled 28 days after the second AZD1222 dose. This rearrangement joins TRBV6-6 to TRBJ2-1, with a tentative D call TRBD1 (6 bases). The CDR3 is CASNGRIYRDNNEQFF. The CDR3 DNA reads as TGTGCCAGCAACGGCCGGATCTACAGGGATAACAATGAGCAGTTCTTC.